A selection of T cell receptor beta chains follows, all from one sample in a study of blood T cell repertoires in COVID-19. Sequencing was performed with immunoSEQ multiplex PCR; in TCRdb, only in-frame clones are kept and a portion is missing. The table includes 170,000 or so clones, around 85% detected once. Sequencing was done on a sample of PBMCs or T cells enriched from blood (not recorded which). These receptors all come from a middle-aged man who had recovered from COVID-19. Both conserved end residues are part of each CDR3. D genes are given only for firm matches. For some rows the clone size is stated as once, few or many, or as a class when expanded; others skip it.

v_call	clone_size	d_call	j_call	cdr3_aa	cdr3_nt
TRBV5-4	.	.	TRBJ2-7	CASSTPLGGRTYEQYF	TGTGCCAGCAGCACCCCCCTGGGGGGACGGACCTACGAGCAGTACTTC
TRBV9	.	TRBD1	TRBJ1-1	CASSPQTGGIDTEAFF	TGTGCCAGCAGCCCTCAGACAGGGGGTATTGACACTGAAGCTTTCTTT
TRBV3-1/TRBV3-2	.	.	TRBJ2-3	CASSQRSLGGGGTDTQYF	TGTGCCAGCAGCCAAAGATCCTTGGGGGGGGGCGGCACAGATACGCAGTATTTT
TRBV5-1	once	TRBD1	TRBJ1-4	CASSSGQGVANEKLFF	TGCGCCAGCAGCTCAGGACAGGGGGTAGCTAATGAAAAACTGTTTTTT
TRBV9	.	.	TRBJ2-5	CASSPPTGETQYF	TGTGCCAGCAGCCCGCCAACGGGGGAGACCCAGTACTTC
TRBV25-1	.	.	TRBJ2-1	CASSDGTNNEQFF	TGTGCCAGCAGTGATGGGACAAACAATGAGCAGTTCTTC
TRBV7-2	.	.	TRBJ2-2	CASSELGSNTGELFF	TGTGCCAGCAGCGAACTAGGCTCGAACACCGGGGAGCTGTTTTTT
TRBV7-9	.	.	TRBJ2-1	CASSPRRGAGSYNEQFF	TGTGCCAGCAGCCCCCGGAGGGGCGCGGGCTCCTACAATGAGCAGTTCTTC
TRBV7-9	.	.	TRBJ2-3	CASSLGREREPTQYF	TGTGCCAGCAGCTTAGGTCGGGAGAGGGAGCCAACGCAGTATTTT
TRBV6-5	.	.	TRBJ1-2	CASSSDTYYGYTF	TGTGCCAGCAGCTCCGACACTTACTATGGCTACACCTTC
TRBV12-5	.	TRBD1	TRBJ1-1	CASGLVGQVNEAFF	TGTGCTAGTGGTTTGGTGGGACAGGTTAATGAAGCTTTCTTT
TRBV19	.	.	TRBJ2-1	CASTPGGGGYNEQFF	TGTGCCAGTACCCCAGGAGGGGGAGGGTACAATGAGCAGTTCTTC
TRBV19	.	TRBD2	TRBJ2-1	CASSAGSGGDTFPLDEQFF	TGTGCCAGTTCGGCTGGAAGCGGGGGAGACACTTTCCCCTTGGATGAGCAGTTCTTC
TRBV5-1	once	.	TRBJ1-3	CASSWSGSSGNTIYF	TGCGCCAGCAGCTGGTCAGGTTCCTCTGGAAACACCATATATTTT
TRBV12-3/TRBV12-4	.	.	TRBJ1-1	CASRITGKTEAFF	TGTGCCAGCAGGATTACAGGGAAAACTGAAGCTTTCTTT
TRBV5-1	.	TRBD1	TRBJ2-7	CASSFYNGTGSYEQYF	TGCGCCAGCAGCTTTTATAACGGGACAGGGTCCTACGAGCAGTACTTC
TRBV10-3	.	.	TRBJ2-2	CAISEGSGWTGELFF	TGTGCCATCAGTGAAGGGTCAGGGTGGACCGGGGAGCTGTTTTTT
TRBV15	.	.	TRBJ1-3	CATSGNLGPGGNTIYF	TGTGCCACCAGCGGAAACCTAGGGCCAGGGGGAAACACCATATATTTT
TRBV19	.	.	TRBJ1-4	CASSEGGGSGEKLFF	TGTGCCAGTAGTGAAGGAGGCGGGTCGGGTGAAAAACTGTTTTTT
TRBV19	.	TRBD1	TRBJ1-1	CASSHGTGVEAFF	TGTGCCAGTAGTCACGGGACAGGGGTTGAAGCTTTCTTT
TRBV5-1	.	TRBD1	TRBJ1-1	CASSYRGNTEAFF	TGCGCCAGCAGCTACAGGGGTAACACTGAAGCTTTCTTT
TRBV5-1	.	TRBD1	TRBJ2-1	CASSLDGTGAGNEQFF	TGCGCCAGCAGCCTGGACGGGACAGGGGCTGGCAATGAGCAGTTCTTC
TRBV7-9	.	.	TRBJ2-7	CASSPQGREQYF	TGTGCCAGCAGCCCTCAGGGGCGCGAGCAGTACTTC
TRBV28	.	TRBD1	TRBJ2-7	CASSSGQGPYEQYF	TGTGCCAGCAGCTCCGGACAGGGACCCTACGAGCAGTACTTC
TRBV28	.	TRBD1	TRBJ1-2	CASSQGELYGYTF	TGTGCCAGCAGCCAGGGGGAGCTCTATGGCTACACCTTC
TRBV4-2	.	.	TRBJ2-5	CASSQDPARRETQYF	TGTGCCAGCAGCCAAGATCCCGCTAGGAGAGAGACCCAGTACTTC
TRBV2	.	.	TRBJ1-2	CASSEDPGFGSYTF	TGTGCCAGCAGTGAAGATCCAGGGTTCGGGTCCTACACCTTC
TRBV27	.	.	TRBJ1-5	CASGDLTPSNQPQHF	TGTGCCAGCGGTGACTTGACTCCTAGCAATCAGCCCCAGCATTTT
TRBV5-8	few	.	TRBJ2-1	CASSSRWGRSSYNEQFF	TGTGCCAGCAGCTCCCGCTGGGGCAGGAGCTCCTACAATGAGCAGTTCTTC
TRBV13	.	.	TRBJ2-1	CASSRTATSSYNEQFF	TGTGCCAGCAGCCGGACAGCCACTTCGTCCTACAATGAGCAGTTCTTC
TRBV19	few	.	TRBJ2-2	CASRDSWETGELFF	TGTGCCAGTAGGGACAGTTGGGAAACCGGGGAGCTGTTTTTT
TRBV28	.	TRBD1	TRBJ2-1	CASIHSTGGYNEQFF	TGTGCCAGCATCCACTCGACAGGGGGCTACAATGAGCAGTTCTTC
TRBV11-2	.	.	TRBJ1-3	CASSTTGSGNTIYF	TGTGCCAGCAGCACAACAGGGTCAGGAAACACCATATATTTT
TRBV7-8	.	TRBD1	TRBJ1-5	CASSSLTGDQPQHF	TGTGCCAGCAGCTCCTTGACAGGGGACCAGCCCCAGCATTTT
TRBV2	.	TRBD1	TRBJ1-6	CASGGQLYNSPLHF	TGTGCCAGCGGGGGACAGCTCTATAATTCACCCCTCCACTTT
TRBV5-6	.	.	TRBJ2-7	CASRGGIEQYF	TGTGCCAGCAGGGGGGGTATCGAGCAGTACTTC
TRBV28	.	.	TRBJ1-6	CASSSAPPDSAPPHF	TGTGCCAGCAGTTCTGCCCCGCCGGACAGCGCTCCACCCCACTTT
TRBV13	.	.	TRBJ2-5	CASSSGSYQETQYF	TGTGCCAGCAGCTCAGGATCGTACCAAGAGACCCAGTACTTC
TRBV20-1	.	TRBD1	TRBJ2-7	CSAIQGASLYF	TGCAGTGCTATACAGGGGGCGAGTTTATACTTC